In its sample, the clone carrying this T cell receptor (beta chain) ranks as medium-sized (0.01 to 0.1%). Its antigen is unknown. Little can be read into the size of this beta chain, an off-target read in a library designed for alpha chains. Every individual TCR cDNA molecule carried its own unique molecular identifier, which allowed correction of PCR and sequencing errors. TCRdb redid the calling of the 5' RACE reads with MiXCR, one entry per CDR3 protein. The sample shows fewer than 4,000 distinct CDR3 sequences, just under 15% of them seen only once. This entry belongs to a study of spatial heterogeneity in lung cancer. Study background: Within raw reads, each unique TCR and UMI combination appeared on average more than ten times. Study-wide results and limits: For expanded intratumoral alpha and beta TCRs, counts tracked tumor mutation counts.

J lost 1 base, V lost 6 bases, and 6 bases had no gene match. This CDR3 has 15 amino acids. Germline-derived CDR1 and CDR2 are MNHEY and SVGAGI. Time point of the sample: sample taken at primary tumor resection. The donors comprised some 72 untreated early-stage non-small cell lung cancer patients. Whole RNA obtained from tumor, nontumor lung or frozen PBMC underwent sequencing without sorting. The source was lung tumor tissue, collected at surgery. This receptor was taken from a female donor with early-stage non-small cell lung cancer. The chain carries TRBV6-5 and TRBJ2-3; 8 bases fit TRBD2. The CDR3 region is CASSYAGGGTDTQYF. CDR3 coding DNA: TGTGCCAGCAGCTACGCGGGGGGCGGCACAGATACGCAGTATTTT.